This T cell receptor beta chain is drawn from a study of beta chain features in type 1 diabetes. About this clone itself: Its antigen is currently unknown.

The authors reverse transcribed all of the isolated RNA, so sequencing captured expressed TCRB transcripts. The repertoire was sequenced with immunoSEQ multiplex PCR; TCRdb's copy has only in-frame clones and lacks some. The sample shows hundreds of thousands of clones, 15% to 18% of them seen only once. This CDR3 has 17 residues. Germline CDR1 is MDHEN and CDR2 is SYDVKM. The V and J ends lost 2 bases and 1 base, in that order; junction bases with no gene match: 8. Study-level results: No resolution was reached here on whether HLA type influences TCRB rearrangement.

The receptor's source is a man aged 18 to 30 in good health. V gene TRBV28 combines with J gene TRBJ2-5; 9 bases are shared with TRBD1. The sample consisted of naive CD4+ T cells from blood. CDR3 loop: CASSLGTLTGGQETQYF. Here the CDR3 DNA reads TGTGCCAGCAGTTTAGGGACCTTGACAGGGGGCCAAGAGACCCAGTACTTC.